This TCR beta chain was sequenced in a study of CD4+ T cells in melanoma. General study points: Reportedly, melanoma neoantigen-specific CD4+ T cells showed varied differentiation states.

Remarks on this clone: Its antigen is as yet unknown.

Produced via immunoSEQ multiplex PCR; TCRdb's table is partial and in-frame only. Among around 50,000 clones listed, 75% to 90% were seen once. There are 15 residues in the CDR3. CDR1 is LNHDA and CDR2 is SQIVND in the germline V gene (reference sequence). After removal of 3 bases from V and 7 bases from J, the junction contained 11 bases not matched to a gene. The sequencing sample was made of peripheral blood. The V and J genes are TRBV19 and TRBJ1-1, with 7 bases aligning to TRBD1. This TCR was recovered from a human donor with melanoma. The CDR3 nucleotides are TGTGCCAGTAGTATCGGCGACAGGGAGAGTGATGAAGCTTTCTTT. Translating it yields CASSIGDRESDEAFF.